This TCR beta chain was sequenced during a study of CD8 T cells in ankylosing spondylitis. MiXCR, applied by TCRdb to the 5' RACE reads, yields one record per CDR3 protein. The top ten hold approximately 32% of the sample, which has 250,000 or so distinct CDR3 sequences, roughly 18% seen once. The CDR3 sequence is 13 residues long. Germline CDR1 is SGHRS and CDR2 is YFSETQ. V was shortened by 7 bases and J by 9 bases, with 17 bases between the two germline ends. Study-wide findings and caveats: Seemingly distinctive of ankylosing spondylitis blood was a TCR beta motif formed by eight highly homologous variants.

This clonotype occurred many times. The target antigen is unknown. The receptor was derived from a male donor with ankylosing spondylitis or in good health (not recorded which). The rearrangement joins TRBV5-1 to TRBJ2-1, with no clear D. Specimen: blood, either unsorted or a sorted T cell fraction (not recorded which). The CDR3 DNA reads TGCGCCAGCGAAGCCCCGGGTTTGGGTGAGCAGTTCTTC. Translating it yields CASEAPGLGEQFF.